These 9 T cell receptor beta chains were sequenced from one sample in a study of multiple sclerosis patients with progressive multifocal leukoencephalopathy. The data were produced by immunoSEQ multiplex PCR, yet TCRdb's version contains in-frame clones alone and is incomplete. Found here are about 31,000 clones, 80% to 90% of them singletons; the top ten hold less than 6.5%. Sample time point: time of PML onset. The sample consisted of PBMCs, taken from a patient treated with natalizumab. These receptors were obtained from a woman aged 40 to 55 with progressive multifocal leukoencephalopathy.

The rearrangement links TRBV5-4 to TRBJ1-1; D gene ambiguous. This CDR3 spans 16 amino acids. V gave up 0 bases and J gave up 2 bases, with 14 bases separating them. Germline V gene data show CDR1 as SGHNT and CDR2 as YYREEE (reference sequence). The CDR3 loop is CASSLDRPVKNTEAFF. The CDR3 region has the DNA TGTGCCAGCAGCTTGGACCGCCCGGTAAAAAACACTGAAGCTTTCTTT.

In its sample, this clone was seen a few times. The V and J genes are TRBV7-8 and TRBJ1-3; D perhaps matches TRBD1 (6 bases). There are 13 residues in the CDR3. Germline V lookup: CDR1 SGHVS, CDR2 FQNEAQ. V was clipped by 2 bases and J by 9 bases, with 11 bases between them. The CDR3: CASSLSHRATIYF. The DNA for the CDR3 is TGTGCCAGCAGCTTATCTCACAGGGCCACCATATATTTT.

CDR3 nucleotide sequence: TGTGCCAGTAGTTCTCAGGGGAAGAACACTGAAGCTTTCTTT. Translating gives CASSSQGKNTEAFF. The gene calls are TRBV19 and TRBJ1-1; D may be TRBD1 (6 bases). V gave up 5 bases and J gave up 1 base, with 11 bases separating them. CDR1 and CDR2 (germline): LNHDA, SQIVND (reference sequence). CDR3 length equals 14 residues.

The chain uses TRBV7-2 and TRBJ2-1, with TRBD2 matching over 13 bases. The ends lost 1 base at V and 5 bases at J; junction bases unmatched: 2. CDR1 SGHTA and CDR2 FQGNSA come from the germline V gene. The CDR3 length is 16 residues. The CDR3 sequence is CASSLELAGGNNEQFF. In DNA form, the CDR3 reads TGTGCCAGCAGCTTAGAACTAGCGGGAGGGAACAATGAGCAGTTCTTC. Drawing the rest from reference TRBV7-2 and TRBJ2-1, the complete variable domain is GAGVSQSPSNKVTEKGKDVELRCDPISGHTALYWYRQSLGQGLEFLIYFQGNSAPDKSGLPSDRFSAERTGGSVSTLTIQRTQQEDSAVYLCASSLELAGGNNEQFFGPGTRLTVL.

This rearrangement joins TRBV19 to TRBJ2-3, with D tentatively TRBD2 (7 bases). V lost 5 bases and J lost 0, with 12 bases in between. This CDR3 region has 15 residues. Germline V gene lookup returns CDR1 LNHDA and CDR2 SQIVND (reference sequence). The CDR3 bases are TGTGCCAGTAGTTTCGGGGGGCCTAGCACAGATACGCAGTATTTT. It encodes CASSFGGPSTDTQYF.

The rearrangement uses TRBV19 and TRBJ2-5; D possibly corresponds to TRBD1 (5 bases). The V gene's germline CDR1 is LNHDA and CDR2 SQIVND (reference sequence). This CDR3 is 14 amino acids long. V was pared by 5 bases and J by 2 bases, with 12 bases between. The CDR3 here is CASSPLDSQETQYF. The CDR3 bases are TGTGCCAGTAGTCCCCTCGACAGTCAAGAGACCCAGTACTTC.

This chain joins TRBV28 and TRBJ2-7; D is unclear. Between the trimmed V and J ends, which lost 10 bases and 0 bases, there was a span of 10 bases. This CDR3 is 12 amino acids long. Germline CDR1 reads MDHEN; CDR2 reads SYDVKM. The CDR3 sequence is CAIAASSYEQYF. The CDR3 nucleotides read TGTGCCATCGCAGCGAGCTCCTACGAGCAGTACTTC.

This chain uses TRBV18 with TRBJ1-1; D is unclear. The V gene's germline CDR1 is KGHSH and CDR2 LQKENI. With 3 bases removed from V and 1 base from J, the gap between germline ends came to 15 bases. This CDR3 comprises 16 residues. The CDR3 sequence: CASSPWTGLGNTEAFF. The CDR3 coding sequence is TGTGCCAGCTCACCCTGGACCGGGCTGGGGAACACTGAAGCTTTCTTT. Looking up the rest from reference TRBV18 and TRBJ1-1 gives the full variable domain: NAGVMQNPRHLVRRRGQEARLRCSPMKGHSHVYWYRQLPEEGLKFMVYLQKENIIDESGMPKERFSAEFPKEGPSILRIQQVVRGDSAAYFCASSPWTGLGNTEAFFGQGTRLTVV.

The rearrangement uses TRBV27 and TRBJ2-7; maybe TRBD2 (5 bases). Germline CDR1 is MNHEY and CDR2 is SMNVEV (reference sequence). This CDR3 is built from 16 residues. V was pared by 7 bases and J by 2 bases, with 21 bases between. For the CDR3, the DNA is TGTGCCAGCACCCGCTCGATACCGCCGGGAACCTACGAGCAGTACTTC. Translated: CASTRSIPPGTYEQYF.